Each of the 22 T cell receptor beta chains below was sequenced from the same sample in a study of T cell clonality in common variable immunodeficiency. The assay was immunoSEQ multiplex PCR, and TCRdb's table has in-frame clones only and misses some. The sample shows roughly 55,000 clones, none of them appearing just once. Sequenced sample: peripheral blood mononuclear cells. The receptors shown here come from a person between 18 and 75 years old in good health.

This clone was detected many times. The observed sequence ends 3 residues before the CDR3 terminus, with the missing tail filled in from the germline J gene. This sequence joins TRBV24-1 and TRBJ2-5, with 8 bases fitting TRBD1. The germline gives CDR1 KGHDR, CDR2 SFDVKD. Trimming cost V 4 bases and J 2 bases; bases outside gene matches: 5. CDR3 length: 15 residues. The CDR3 spells CATSEGQGGQETQYF. The CDR3 bases that were read are TGTGCCACCAGTGAAGGACAGGGTGGGCAAGAGACC.

The sample holds many counts of this clone. The sequenced fragment ends 3 residues before the CDR3 boundary, so the rest is inferred from the germline J gene. The chain carries TRBV7-7 and TRBJ2-5, with D maybe TRBD1 (6 bases). CDR3 size: 14 residues. V gave up 5 bases and J gave up 5 bases, with 15 bases separating them. Per germline, CDR1 SSHAT and CDR2 FNYEAQ (reference sequence). The CDR3 DNA, read in part, is TGTGCCAGCAGCACTCCCGGGACATTTGAGACC. Translation gives CASSTPGTFET. The entire CDR3 protein is CASSTPGTFETQYF.

There are many counts of this clone. The read halts 3 residues ahead of the CDR3 end, with the missing end drawn from the germline J gene. V usage is TRBV7-9 and J usage is TRBJ2-1, with 10 bases aligning to TRBD2. Germline V gene lookup returns CDR1 SEHNR and CDR2 FQNEAQ (reference sequence). The CDR3 has 15 amino acids. With V trimmed by 1 base and J by 5 bases, 2 bases remained unmatched. CDR3 DNA (partial): TGTGCCAGCAGCTTAGGCACTAGCGGGAACAATGAG. Translating it yields CASSLGTSGNNE. Given in full, the CDR3 is CASSLGTSGNNEQFF.

In this sample, this clone turned up many times. Sequencing ends 3 residues short of the CDR3 end; the germline J gene provides the rest. The rearrangement uses TRBV2 and TRBJ2-2, with D possibly being TRBD1 (7 bases). V gave up 5 bases and J gave up 6 bases, with 13 bases separating them. Germline V gene lookup returns CDR1 SNHLY and CDR2 FYNNEI. The CDR3 has 14 residues. The CDR3 spells CASSPDREAGELFF. The DNA read from the CDR3 is TGTGCCAGCAGTCCCGACAGGGAGGCCGGGGAG.

This clone showed up many times. The read falls 3 residues short of the CDR3 end, and the missing part is taken from the germline J gene. The V call is TRBV5-1, the J call TRBJ1-1, with D uncertain. This CDR3 contains 15 residues. V lost 4 bases and J lost 0, with 13 bases in between. Germline CDR1 reads SGHRS; CDR2 reads YFSETQ. The covered CDR3 bases are TGCGCCAGCAGCGAGGCACCAGAGATGAACACTGAA. Residues: CASSEAPEMNTE. The entire CDR3 is CASSEAPEMNTEAFF.

In its sample, this clone was seen many times. The observed sequence ends 3 residues before the CDR3 terminus, with the missing tail filled in from the germline J gene. The V and J genes are TRBV5-6 and TRBJ1-2; 7 bases match TRBD1. This CDR3 spans 13 amino acids. Per the germline V gene, CDR1 is SGHDT and CDR2 is YYEEEE. The CDR3 sequence is CASSWQGEVGYTF. CDR3 DNA (partial): TGTGCCAGCAGCTGGCAGGGGGAGGTGGGC.

This clone appeared many times. One junction end does not reproduce the germline sequence, and a read error may be involved. This CDR3 is CASSQSTWNTEAFF. The CDR3 DNA, read in part, is TGCGCCAGCAGCCAGTCAACTTGGAACACTGAA. The rearrangement uses TRBV4-2 and TRBJ1-1; no reliable D call. The read finishes 3 residues shy of the CDR3 end, and the germline J gene is used to complete it. Germline values: CDR1 LGHNA, CDR2 YNFKEQ. CDR3 length: 14 residues.

On this clone itself: Read coverage stops 3 residues before the CDR3 terminus; the germline J gene supplies the remainder. This rearrangement joins TRBV5-6 to TRBJ1-2; no firm D call. This CDR3 spans 13 amino acids. V was clipped by 6 bases and J by 1 base, with 10 bases between them. Germline CDR1 and CDR2: SGHDT and YYEEEE. The chain's CDR3 is CASNPRSNYGYTF. The DNA read from the CDR3 is TGTGCCAGCAATCCCAGGAGTAACTATGGC. The whole variable domain, filled in from reference TRBV5-6 and TRBJ1-2, reads DAGVTQSPTHLIKTRGQQVTLRCSPKSGHDTVSWYQQALGQGPQFIFQYYEEEERQRGNFPDRFSGHQFPNYSSELNVNALLLGDSALYLCASNPRSNYGYTFGSGTRLTVV.

This clone was recorded at least ten times. The read finishes 3 residues shy of the CDR3 end, and the germline J gene is used to complete it. The genes are TRBV12-5 and TRBJ1-1; 11 nucleotides align to TRBD1. CDR1 and CDR2 (germline): LGHNT, FRNRAP. CDR3 length: 17 amino acids. With 4 bases clipped from V and 1 base from J, the junction kept 8 bases outside the gene matches. The DNA read from the CDR3 is TGTGCTAGTGGTTCCGGGACAGGGGGGGTATGGAACACTGAA. It specifies CASGSGTGGVWNTE. The whole CDR3 protein is CASGSGTGGVWNTEAFF.

This clone was seen at least ten times. The CDR3 protein is CASSETPPGGLVTQYF. Partial CDR3 DNA: TGTGCCAGCAGTGAAACCCCCCCCGGGGGGTTGGTGACC. J is TRBJ2-5 and V is TRBV28; 7 bases align to TRBD2. Read data end 3 residues before the CDR3 end; the end is taken from the germline J gene. V shed 5 bases, J shed 7 bases, and the junction held 16 bases outside the gene matches. This CDR3 is built from 16 residues. CDR1 and CDR2 from the germline V gene are MDHEN and SYDVKM.

This clone was observed at least ten times. The read finishes 3 residues shy of the CDR3 end, and the germline J gene is used to complete it. The chain recombines TRBV11-2 with TRBJ2-3, with 9 bases matching TRBD2. Losses at the gene ends were 5 bases for V and 3 bases for J; bases not matched to a gene: 3. CDR1 and CDR2 (germline): SGHAT, FQNNGV. The CDR3 totals 14 residues. Here the CDR3 reads CASSPGLATDTQYF. The sequenced part of the CDR3 DNA is TGTGCCAGCAGCCCAGGACTAGCGACAGATACG.

This clone was recorded at least ten times. Read sequence stops 3 residues before the CDR3 end, and the germline J gene provides the missing end. This chain uses TRBV5-1 with TRBJ1-6; D not certain. The germline gives CDR1 SGHRS, CDR2 YFSETQ. V was pared by 0 bases and J by 7 bases, with 8 bases between. The CDR3 contains 14 residues. The DNA read from the CDR3 is TGCGCCAGCAGCTTGGACAAAGAAAATTCACCC. Translated: CASSLDKENSP. The whole CDR3 sequence reads CASSLDKENSPLHF.

This clone was seen only a few times. Read sequence stops 3 residues before the CDR3 end, and the germline J gene provides the missing end. The chain links TRBV5-1 to TRBJ2-3; D is perhaps TRBD2 (5 bases). Germline assignment: CDR1 SGHRS and CDR2 YFSETQ. V dropped 0 bases and J dropped 4 bases, with 12 bases sitting between them. This CDR3 comprises 15 residues. The chain's CDR3 is CASSLEPSIADTQYF. The covered CDR3 bases are TGCGCCAGCAGCTTGGAGCCTAGCATTGCAGATACG.

This clone was recorded many times. With the read ending 3 residues before the CDR3 end, the germline J gene is used to fill in that end. This chain links TRBV6-1 with TRBJ1-6; 9 bases agree with TRBD1. The CDR3 extends over 14 amino acids. Per the germline V gene, CDR1 is MNHNS and CDR2 is SASEGT. The CDR3 loop reads CASSEARDRATLHF. The sequenced part of the CDR3 DNA is TGTGCCAGCAGTGAAGCTCGGGACAGGGCAACC.

This clone was counted between two and nine times. Read coverage stops 3 residues before the CDR3 terminus; the germline J gene supplies the remainder. The J gene is TRBJ1-1, the V gene TRBV7-2; D remains unclear. CDR3 size: 13 residues. Germline V gene lookup returns CDR1 SGHTA and CDR2 FQGNSA. The CDR3 DNA, read in part, is TGTGCCAGCAGCTTAGCGTTTGGGCTTAGG. Encoded protein: CASSLAFGLR. The full CDR3 reads CASSLAFGLRAFF.

This clone was seen at least ten times. The CDR3 bases that were read are TGTGCCAGTAGTATGAGCGGAACCACCTACAATGAG. It encodes CASSMSGTTYNE. In full, the CDR3 reads CASSMSGTTYNEQFF. The genes are TRBV19 and TRBJ2-1, with D maybe TRBD2 (5 bases). The read ends 3 residues before the CDR3 terminus; that terminus is restored from the germline J gene. Trimming left V 3 bases short and J 2 bases short, with 11 bases between. CDR3 length: 15 residues. The germline gives CDR1 LNHDA, CDR2 SQIVND (reference sequence).

Ten or more counts support this clone. The read ends 3 residues early relative to the CDR3; the germline J gene fills the gap. The V call is TRBV18, the J call TRBJ1-3, with 10 bases that match TRBD1. After removal of 6 bases from V and 8 bases from J, the junction contained 10 bases not matched to a gene. This CDR3 comprises 15 residues. CDR1 and CDR2 from the germline V gene are KGHSH and LQKENI. The CDR3 DNA, read in part, is TGTGCCAGCTCCCACGGGACAGGGGAAGTGGACACC. It is translated as CASSHGTGEVDT. The CDR3 in full is CASSHGTGEVDTIYF.

In its sample, this clone was seen many times. The read terminates 3 residues before the CDR3 end, so the remaining end is supplied by the germline J gene. This rearrangement joins TRBV20-1 to TRBJ2-1, with 12 positions matching TRBD2. The CDR3 contains 15 residues. The germline gives CDR1 DFQATT, CDR2 SNEGSKA (reference sequence). J gave up 8 bases and V 1 base, and 6 bases lay outside the gene matches. The covered CDR3 bases are TGCAGTGCTAGAGTAACTAGCGGGAGGCCTGATGAG. Translation: CSARVTSGRPDE. The whole CDR3 protein reads CSARVTSGRPDEQFF.

This clone was recorded many times. The read stops 3 residues short of the end of the CDR3; the missing end is completed from the germline J gene. This chain links TRBV19 with TRBJ1-1; maybe TRBD1 (5 bases). CDR1 and CDR2 (germline): LNHDA, SQIVND (reference sequence). The CDR3 covers 14 residues. Between the trimmed V and J ends, which lost 5 bases and 1 base, there was a span of 11 bases. The part of the CDR3 DNA that was read is TGTGCCAGTAGTTTTCAGACAGCGAACACTGAA. Encoded protein: CASSFQTANTE. The whole CDR3 reads CASSFQTANTEAFF.

This clone was picked up many times. The read terminates 3 residues before the CDR3 end, so the remaining end is supplied by the germline J gene. The rearrangement joins TRBV19 to TRBJ2-5, with D perhaps assigned TRBD1 or TRBD2 (6 bases each). Trimming shortened V by 3 bases and J by 5 bases, and 16 bases separated the two germline ends. The CDR3 totals 15 residues. Germline V CDR1 and CDR2: LNHDA, SQIVND (reference sequence). The sequenced CDR3 bases are TGTGCCAGTAGTATCGGAGGGGGACCTCGGGAGACC. Encoded protein: CASSIGGGPRET. The full-length CDR3 reads as CASSIGGGPRETQYF.

This clone was observed at least ten times. Read sequence stops 3 residues before the CDR3 end, and the germline J gene provides the missing end. This chain links TRBV5-1 with TRBJ2-2, with TRBD1 matching over 8 bases. The CDR3 length is 16 residues. V was clipped by 4 bases and J by 3 bases; unmatched bases: 8. Germline V gene data show CDR1 as SGHRS and CDR2 as YFSETQ. The CDR3 here is CASSRNDRGYTGELFF. CDR3 bases read: TGCGCCAGCAGCCGAAACGACAGGGGATACACCGGGGAG.

This clone occurred a few times. Sequencing ends 3 residues short of the CDR3 end; the germline J gene provides the rest. This chain links TRBV6-4 with TRBJ2-7; D is ambiguous. This CDR3 has 10 residues. V was trimmed by 7 bases and J by 4 bases, leaving 5 bases between them. Germline V lookup: CDR1 MRHNA, CDR2 SNTAGT. The covered CDR3 bases are TGTGCCAGCATAGGGTACGAG. Translating it yields CASIGYE. In full, the CDR3 reads CASIGYEQYF.